The source of this T cell receptor beta chain is a study of PD-1 blockade in classical Hodgkin lymphoma. This CDR3 is built from 15 residues. The V gene's germline CDR1 is SNHLY and CDR2 FYNNEI. Trimming took 6 bases from V and 3 from J; bases not matched to a gene: 8. Time point described: cycle 4 day 1 (C4D1), after around six weeks of nivolumab. All patients relapsed after autologous stem cell transplantation, and brentuximab vedotin exposure varied. TCRdb's copy holds only in-frame clones and misses some; the assay was immunoSEQ multiplex PCR. The sample holds tens of thousands of clones, around 87% seen once.

The sequencing here drew on peripheral blood mononuclear cells (PBMCs), taken before the fourth cycle of nivolumab. This sequence originates from a human donor with classical Hodgkin lymphoma. This rearrangement joins TRBV2 to TRBJ2-1; 7 nucleotides line up with TRBD2. CDR3 sequence: CASRKGLDLYNEQFF. In DNA form, the CDR3 reads TGTGCCAGCAGGAAAGGACTAGATCTCTACAATGAGCAGTTCTTC.